This is a list of T cell receptor beta chains from one sample in a study of Graves' ophthalmopathy and Graves' hyperthyroidism. Using its own MiXCR run on the multiplex PCR reads, TCRdb lists one record per CDR3 protein. This table has around 660,000 distinct CDR3 sequences, approximately 39% appearing once. The sequenced sample was peripheral blood. The receptors were gathered from an adult man with Graves' ophthalmopathy. Both conserved end residues are part of each CDR3. The order of the fields is J gene, V gene, CDR3 protein.

j_call: TRBJ2-2; v_call: TRBV7-9; cdr3_aa: CASSFDRTGGGGELFF
j_call: TRBJ2-1; v_call: TRBV4-3; cdr3_aa: CASSLSSTSHEQFF
j_call: TRBJ2-6; v_call: TRBV6-6; cdr3_aa: CASSYLGQGEGANVLTF
j_call: TRBJ2-6; v_call: TRBV29-1; cdr3_aa: CSARANVLTF
j_call: TRBJ2-6; v_call: TRBV19; cdr3_aa: CASSIVEGANVLTF
j_call: TRBJ1-1; v_call: TRBV4-3; cdr3_aa: CASSQGWGDTEAFF
j_call: TRBJ2-2; v_call: TRBV29-1; cdr3_aa: CSVETRGLFF
j_call: TRBJ2-7; v_call: TRBV10-3; cdr3_aa: CASRQGQRPTYF
j_call: TRBJ1-1; v_call: TRBV9; cdr3_aa: CASSLRPNRGRHTEAFF
j_call: TRBJ1-5; v_call: TRBV7-2; cdr3_aa: CASSSLRSGRRGVAQHF
j_call: TRBJ1-1; v_call: TRBV2; cdr3_aa: CASSGGRRWVEAFF
j_call: TRBJ2-5; v_call: TRBV12-3/TRBV12-4; cdr3_aa: CASRTGMGAETQYF
j_call: TRBJ2-5; v_call: TRBV6-9; cdr3_aa: CASSYSSGGLGETQYF
j_call: TRBJ2-3; v_call: TRBV4-2; cdr3_aa: CASSQHATGGTDTQYF
j_call: TRBJ2-3; v_call: TRBV7-7; cdr3_aa: CASSLSEGADTQYF
j_call: TRBJ2-2; v_call: TRBV10-3; cdr3_aa: CAISGLAGGPGGELFF
j_call: TRBJ2-5; v_call: TRBV19; cdr3_aa: CASSQEGAKTQYF
j_call: TRBJ2-7; v_call: TRBV11-1; cdr3_aa: CASSLLAPGGYEQYF
j_call: TRBJ1-2; v_call: TRBV19; cdr3_aa: CASSIGTGVAYGYTF
j_call: TRBJ2-5; v_call: TRBV7-9; cdr3_aa: CASSSEARQETQYF
j_call: TRBJ2-1; v_call: TRBV7-9; cdr3_aa: CASSQAGTGVYNEQFF
j_call: TRBJ2-2; v_call: TRBV7-9; cdr3_aa: CASSLGQGNTGELFF
j_call: TRBJ1-4; v_call: TRBV15; cdr3_aa: CATSPPGTWGEKLFF
j_call: TRBJ1-2; v_call: TRBV7-9; cdr3_aa: CASSGDRDLFYGYTF
j_call: TRBJ1-5; v_call: TRBV7-9; cdr3_aa: CASSSGTTSNQPQHF
j_call: TRBJ2-2; v_call: TRBV2; cdr3_aa: CASSHSWELFF
j_call: TRBJ1-1; v_call: TRBV6-2/TRBV6-3; cdr3_aa: CASSQDRTETFF
j_call: TRBJ1-1; v_call: TRBV5-1; cdr3_aa: CASGPGTGNTEAFF
j_call: TRBJ1-1; v_call: TRBV10-3; cdr3_aa: CASSYSTGDGPNTEAFF
j_call: TRBJ1-1; v_call: TRBV11-2; cdr3_aa: CASSRQTGSAFF
j_call: TRBJ1-2; v_call: TRBV10-2; cdr3_aa: CASSEGIGDYYGYTF
j_call: TRBJ1-6; v_call: TRBV4-2; cdr3_aa: CASSQDRGENSPLHF
j_call: TRBJ1-3; v_call: TRBV2; cdr3_aa: CASGVDRPNTIYF
j_call: TRBJ2-6; v_call: TRBV2; cdr3_aa: CASRAQGKANVLTF
j_call: TRBJ2-2; v_call: TRBV12-3/TRBV12-4; cdr3_aa: CASTRGASSRPGELFF
j_call: TRBJ1-4; v_call: TRBV19; cdr3_aa: CASSMGRRNEKLFF
j_call: TRBJ1-2; v_call: TRBV2; cdr3_aa: CASPGTANYGYTF
j_call: TRBJ1-5; v_call: TRBV10-3; cdr3_aa: CAISEGQGFGGPQHF
j_call: TRBJ2-2; v_call: TRBV6-5; cdr3_aa: CASSLHPGELFF
j_call: TRBJ2-5; v_call: TRBV6-6; cdr3_aa: CASSYSGKETQYF
j_call: TRBJ2-5; v_call: TRBV6-1; cdr3_aa: CASSYRGEPYGETQYF
j_call: TRBJ1-2; v_call: TRBV5-4; cdr3_aa: CASSLAGQDPYTF
j_call: TRBJ2-5; v_call: TRBV5-1; cdr3_aa: CASSEGQGGKTQYF
j_call: TRBJ2-5; v_call: TRBV6-6; cdr3_aa: CASSPPGTGGRETQYF
j_call: TRBJ2-5; v_call: TRBV10-3; cdr3_aa: CAISVGDYPFF
j_call: TRBJ2-7; v_call: TRBV11-1; cdr3_aa: CASSDTGTGTYEQYF
j_call: TRBJ2-7; v_call: TRBV30; cdr3_aa: CAWSQGSSYEQYF
j_call: TRBJ2-7; v_call: TRBV7-9; cdr3_aa: CASSLGGGLAAYEQYF
j_call: TRBJ2-5; v_call: TRBV25-1; cdr3_aa: CASSATVGASQETQYF
j_call: TRBJ1-2; v_call: TRBV20-1; cdr3_aa: CSARAGTAYGYTF